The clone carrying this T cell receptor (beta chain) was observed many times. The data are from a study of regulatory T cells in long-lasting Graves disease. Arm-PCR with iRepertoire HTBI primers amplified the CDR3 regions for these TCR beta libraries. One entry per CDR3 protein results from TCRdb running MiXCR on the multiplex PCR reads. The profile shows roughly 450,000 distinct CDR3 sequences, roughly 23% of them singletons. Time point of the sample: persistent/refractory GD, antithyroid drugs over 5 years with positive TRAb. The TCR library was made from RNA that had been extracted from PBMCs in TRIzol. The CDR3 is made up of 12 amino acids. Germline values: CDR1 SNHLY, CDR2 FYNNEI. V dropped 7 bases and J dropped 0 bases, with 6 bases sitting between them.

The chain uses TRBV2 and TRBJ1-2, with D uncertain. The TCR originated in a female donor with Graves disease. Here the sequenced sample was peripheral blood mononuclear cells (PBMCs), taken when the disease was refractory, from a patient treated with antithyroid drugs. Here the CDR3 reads CASNPTNYGYTF. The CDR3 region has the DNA TGTGCCAGCAACCCAACTAACTATGGCTACACCTTC.